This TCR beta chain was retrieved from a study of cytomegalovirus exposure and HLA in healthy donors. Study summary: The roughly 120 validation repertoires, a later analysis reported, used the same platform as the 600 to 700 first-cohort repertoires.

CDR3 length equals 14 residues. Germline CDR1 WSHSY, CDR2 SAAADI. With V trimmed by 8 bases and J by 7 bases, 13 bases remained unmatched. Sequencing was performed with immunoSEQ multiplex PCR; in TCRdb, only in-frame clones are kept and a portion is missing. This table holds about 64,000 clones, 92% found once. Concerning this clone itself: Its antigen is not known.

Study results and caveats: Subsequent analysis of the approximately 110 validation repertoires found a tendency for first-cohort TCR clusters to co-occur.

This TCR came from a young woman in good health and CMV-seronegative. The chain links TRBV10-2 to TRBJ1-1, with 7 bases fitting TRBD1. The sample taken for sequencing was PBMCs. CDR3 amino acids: CASLGGTARYEAFF. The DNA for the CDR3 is TGCGCCAGCCTTGGAGGGACAGCTCGTTATGAAGCTTTCTTT.